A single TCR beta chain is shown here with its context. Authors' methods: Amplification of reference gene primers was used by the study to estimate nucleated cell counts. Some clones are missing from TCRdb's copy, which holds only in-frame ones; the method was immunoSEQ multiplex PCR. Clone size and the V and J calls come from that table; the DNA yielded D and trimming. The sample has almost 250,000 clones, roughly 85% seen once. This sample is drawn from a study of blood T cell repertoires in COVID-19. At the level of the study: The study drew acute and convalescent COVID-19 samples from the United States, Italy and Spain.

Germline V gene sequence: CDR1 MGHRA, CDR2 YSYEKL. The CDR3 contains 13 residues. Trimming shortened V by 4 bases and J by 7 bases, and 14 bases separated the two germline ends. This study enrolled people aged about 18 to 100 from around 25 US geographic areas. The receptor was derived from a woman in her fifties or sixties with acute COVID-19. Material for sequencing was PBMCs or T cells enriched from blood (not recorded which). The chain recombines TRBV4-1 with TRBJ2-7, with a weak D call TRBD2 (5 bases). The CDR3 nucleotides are TGCGCCAGCAGCCGAGGACTGCCGGGGGAGCAGTACTTC. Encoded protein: CASSRGLPGEQYF.